This T cell receptor (beta chain) was identified during a study of cytomegalovirus exposure and HLA in healthy donors. Findings and limits, study-wide: For presence/absence analyses, sequencing depth was assumed to be roughly uniform across donors. Altogether, 164 TCR beta chains were recorded as cytomegalovirus-associated.

A multiplex PCR was run with 60 Vbeta primers and 13 Jbeta primers. Assay: immunoSEQ multiplex PCR; the TCRdb copy retains only in-frame clones and omits some. The sample lists roughly 150,000 clones, 77% occurring once. For this clone: Its antigen remains unknown.

The sample taken for sequencing was PBMCs. This clonotype was sampled from a man aged 50 to 60 in good health and CMV-seropositive.

CDR3 coding DNA: TGTGCCAGCACCTCTTTCTTTGAAGCCTATGGCTACACCTTC. Its translation: CASTSFFEAYGYTF. V is TRBV5-4 and J is TRBJ1-2; D unclear. Trimming shortened V by 6 bases and J by 4 bases, and 16 bases separated the two germline ends. Germline lookup yields CDR1 SGHNT and CDR2 YYREEE (reference sequence). CDR3 size: 14 residues.